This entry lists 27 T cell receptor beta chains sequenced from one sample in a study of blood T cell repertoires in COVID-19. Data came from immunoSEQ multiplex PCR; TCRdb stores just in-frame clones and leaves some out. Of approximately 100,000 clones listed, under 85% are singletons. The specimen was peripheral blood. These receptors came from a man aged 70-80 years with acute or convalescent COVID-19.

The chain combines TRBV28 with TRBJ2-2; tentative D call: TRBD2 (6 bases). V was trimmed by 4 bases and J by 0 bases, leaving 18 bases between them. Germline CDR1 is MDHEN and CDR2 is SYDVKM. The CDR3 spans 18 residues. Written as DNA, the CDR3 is TGTGCCAGCAGTTCCCCCCGTGGAGGGAAGGCGAACACCGGGGAGCTGTTTTTT. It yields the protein CASSSPRGGKANTGELFF.

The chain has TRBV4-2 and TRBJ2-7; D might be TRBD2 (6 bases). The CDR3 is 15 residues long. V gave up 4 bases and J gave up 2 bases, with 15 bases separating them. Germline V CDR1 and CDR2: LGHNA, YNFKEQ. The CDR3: CASSREGRRAYEQYF. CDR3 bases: TGTGCCAGCAGCCGGGAAGGACGGAGGGCCTACGAGCAGTACTTC.

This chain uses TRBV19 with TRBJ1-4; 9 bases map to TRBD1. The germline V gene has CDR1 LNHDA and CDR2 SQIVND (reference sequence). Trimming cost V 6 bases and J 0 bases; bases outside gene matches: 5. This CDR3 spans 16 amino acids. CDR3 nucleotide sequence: TGTGCCAGTAGACGGGACAGGGATGCAACTAATGAAAAACTGTTTTTT. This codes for CASRRDRDATNEKLFF. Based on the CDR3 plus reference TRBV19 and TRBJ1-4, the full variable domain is DGGITQSPKYLFRKEGQNVTLSCEQNLNHDAMYWYRQDPGQGLRLIYYSQIVNDFQKGDIAEGYSVSREKKESFPLTVTSAQKNPTAFYLCASRRDRDATNEKLFFGSGTQLSVL.

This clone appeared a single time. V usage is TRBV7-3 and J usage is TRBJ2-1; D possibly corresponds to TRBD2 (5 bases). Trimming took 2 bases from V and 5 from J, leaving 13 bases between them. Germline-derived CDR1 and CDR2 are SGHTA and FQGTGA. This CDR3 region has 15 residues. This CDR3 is CASSLYVRVNNEQFF. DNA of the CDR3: TGTGCCAGCAGCTTATATGTGAGGGTGAACAATGAGCAGTTCTTC.

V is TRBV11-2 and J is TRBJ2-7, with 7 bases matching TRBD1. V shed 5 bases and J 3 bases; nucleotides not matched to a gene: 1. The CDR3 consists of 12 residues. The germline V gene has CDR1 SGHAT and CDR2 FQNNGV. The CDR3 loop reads CASSRDSYEQYF. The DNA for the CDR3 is TGTGCCAGCAGCCGGGACAGCTACGAGCAGTACTTC.

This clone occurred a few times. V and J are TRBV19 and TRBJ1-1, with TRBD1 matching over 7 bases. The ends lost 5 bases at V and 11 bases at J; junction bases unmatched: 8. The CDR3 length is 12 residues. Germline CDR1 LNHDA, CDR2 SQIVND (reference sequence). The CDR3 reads CASSSLDRAAFF. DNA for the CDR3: TGTGCCAGTAGTTCACTTGACAGGGCCGCTTTCTTT.

The CDR3 DNA reads TGTGCCACCAGTGAATGGACAGGGGGCGGCGGGGAGCTGTTTTTT. It specifies CATSEWTGGGGELFF. The chain couples TRBV24-1 to TRBJ2-2; 11 nucleotides agree with TRBD1. The CDR3 consists of 15 residues. Germline V gene lookup returns CDR1 KGHDR and CDR2 SFDVKD. Trimming removed 4 bases from V and 7 bases from J; junction bases left unmatched: 4.

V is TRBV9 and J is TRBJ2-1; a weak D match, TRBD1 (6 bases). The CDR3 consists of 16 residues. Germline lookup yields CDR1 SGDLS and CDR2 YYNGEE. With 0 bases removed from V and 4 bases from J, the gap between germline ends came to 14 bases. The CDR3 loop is CASSVEDRDFYNEQFF. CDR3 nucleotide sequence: TGTGCCAGCAGCGTAGAGGACAGAGACTTTTACAATGAGCAGTTCTTC.

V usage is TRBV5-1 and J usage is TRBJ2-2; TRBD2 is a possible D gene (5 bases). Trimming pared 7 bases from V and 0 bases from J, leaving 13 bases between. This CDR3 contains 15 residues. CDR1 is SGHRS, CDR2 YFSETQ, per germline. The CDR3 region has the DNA TGCGCCAGCCGATCCGGGATATCGAACACCGGGGAGCTGTTTTTT. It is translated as CASRSGISNTGELFF.

This CDR3 reads CAIRTDLNTEAFF. CDR3 nucleotides: TGTGCCATCAGGACAGACCTGAACACTGAAGCTTTCTTT. V is TRBV10-3 and J is TRBJ1-1, with D perhaps matching TRBD1 (5 bases). With 6 bases removed from V and 0 bases from J, the gap between germline ends came to 8 bases. CDR3 size: 13 residues. Germline V gives CDR1 ENHRY, CDR2 SYGVKD.

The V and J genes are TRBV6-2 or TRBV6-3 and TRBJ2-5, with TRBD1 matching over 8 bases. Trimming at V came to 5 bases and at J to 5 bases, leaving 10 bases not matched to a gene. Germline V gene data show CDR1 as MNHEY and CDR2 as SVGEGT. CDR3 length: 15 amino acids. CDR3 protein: CASSQGQGEWETQYF. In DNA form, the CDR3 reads TGTGCCAGCAGTCAAGGACAGGGAGAGTGGGAGACCCAGTACTTC.

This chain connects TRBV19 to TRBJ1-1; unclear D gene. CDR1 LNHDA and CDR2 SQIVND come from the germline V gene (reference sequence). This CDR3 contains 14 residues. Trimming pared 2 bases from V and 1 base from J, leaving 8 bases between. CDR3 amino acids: CASSIQVSNTEAFF. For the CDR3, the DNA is TGTGCCAGTAGTATACAGGTCTCGAACACTGAAGCTTTCTTT.

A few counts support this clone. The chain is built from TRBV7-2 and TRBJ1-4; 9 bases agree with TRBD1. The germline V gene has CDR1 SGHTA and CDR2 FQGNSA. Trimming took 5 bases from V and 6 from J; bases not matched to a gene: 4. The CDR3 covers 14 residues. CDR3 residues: CASSPGQGHEKLFF. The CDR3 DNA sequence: TGTGCCAGCAGCCCGGGACAGGGCCATGAAAAACTGTTTTTT.

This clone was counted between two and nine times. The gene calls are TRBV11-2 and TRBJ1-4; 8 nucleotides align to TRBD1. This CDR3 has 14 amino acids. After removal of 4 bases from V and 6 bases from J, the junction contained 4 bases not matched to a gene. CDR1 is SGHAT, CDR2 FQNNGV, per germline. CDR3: CASSSRQGYEKLFF. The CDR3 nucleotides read TGTGCCAGCAGCTCAAGACAGGGGTATGAAAAACTGTTTTTT.

The CDR3 spells CASGTGGYEQYF. CDR3 bases: TGTGCCAGCGGCACAGGGGGCTACGAGCAGTACTTC. This sequence joins TRBV9 and TRBJ2-7; 8 bases map to TRBD1. Germline V lookup: CDR1 SGDLS, CDR2 YYNGEE. The CDR3 is 12 amino acids. The J segment lost 3 bases and the V segment lost 7 bases, leaving 3 bases of the junction unmatched.

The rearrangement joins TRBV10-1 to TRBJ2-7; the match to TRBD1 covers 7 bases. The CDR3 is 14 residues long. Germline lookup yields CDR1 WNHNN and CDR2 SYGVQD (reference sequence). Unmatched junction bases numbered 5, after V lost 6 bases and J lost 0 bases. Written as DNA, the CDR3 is TGCGCCAGCAGCGTGGACAGGAGCTCCTACGAGCAGTACTTC. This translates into CASSVDRSSYEQYF.

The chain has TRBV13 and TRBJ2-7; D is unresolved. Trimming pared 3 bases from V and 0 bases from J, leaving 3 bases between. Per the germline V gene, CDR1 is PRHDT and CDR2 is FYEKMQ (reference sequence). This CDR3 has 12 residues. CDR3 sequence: CASSLSSYEQYF. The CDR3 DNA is TGTGCCAGCAGCTTGAGCTCCTACGAGCAGTACTTC. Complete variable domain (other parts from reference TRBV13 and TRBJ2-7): AAGVIQSPRHLIKEKRETATLKCYPIPRHDTVYWYQQGPGQDPQFLISFYEKMQSDKGSIPDRFSAQQFSDYHSELNMSSLELGDSALYFCASSLSSYEQYFGPGTRLTVT.

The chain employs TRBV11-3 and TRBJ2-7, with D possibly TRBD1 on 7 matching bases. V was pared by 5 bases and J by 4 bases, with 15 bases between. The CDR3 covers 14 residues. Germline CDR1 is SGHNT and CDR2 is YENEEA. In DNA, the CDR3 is TGTGCCAGCAGCATCTCAGGGGGGAATTACGAGCAGTACTTC. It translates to CASSISGGNYEQYF.

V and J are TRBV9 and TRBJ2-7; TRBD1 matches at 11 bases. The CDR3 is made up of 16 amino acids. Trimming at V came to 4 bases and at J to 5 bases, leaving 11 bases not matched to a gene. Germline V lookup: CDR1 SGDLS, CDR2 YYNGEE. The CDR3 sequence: CASSSWGQGGQNEQYF. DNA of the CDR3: TGTGCCAGCAGCTCCTGGGGACAGGGGGGACAAAACGAGCAGTACTTC.

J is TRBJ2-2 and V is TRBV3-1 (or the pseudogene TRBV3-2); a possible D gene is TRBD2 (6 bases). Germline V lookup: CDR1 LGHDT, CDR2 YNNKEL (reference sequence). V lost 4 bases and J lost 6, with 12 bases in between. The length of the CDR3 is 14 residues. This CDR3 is CASSPGTYAGELFF. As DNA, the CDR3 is TGTGCCAGCAGCCCCGGGACTTACGCCGGGGAGCTGTTTTTT.

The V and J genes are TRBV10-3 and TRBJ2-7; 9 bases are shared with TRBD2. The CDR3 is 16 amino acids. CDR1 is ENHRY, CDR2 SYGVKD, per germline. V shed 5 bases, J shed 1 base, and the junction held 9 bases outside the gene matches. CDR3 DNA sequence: TGTGCCATCAGTCTAAAAAGGACTAGCGTGTCCTACGAGCAGTACTTC. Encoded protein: CAISLKRTSVSYEQYF.

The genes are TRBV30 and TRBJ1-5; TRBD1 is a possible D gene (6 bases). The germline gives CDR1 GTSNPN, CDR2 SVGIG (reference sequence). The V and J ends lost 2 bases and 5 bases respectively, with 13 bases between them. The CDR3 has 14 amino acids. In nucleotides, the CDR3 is TGTGCCTGGAGTTTAACAGGGACCTATCAGCCCCAGCATTTT. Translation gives CAWSLTGTYQPQHF.

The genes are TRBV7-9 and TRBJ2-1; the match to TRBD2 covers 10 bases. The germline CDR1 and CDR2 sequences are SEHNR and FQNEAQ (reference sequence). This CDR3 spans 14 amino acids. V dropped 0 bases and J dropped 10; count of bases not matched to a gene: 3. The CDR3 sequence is CASSLAGTSDEQFF. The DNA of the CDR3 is TGTGCCAGCAGCTTAGCGGGGACTAGCGACGAGCAGTTCTTC.

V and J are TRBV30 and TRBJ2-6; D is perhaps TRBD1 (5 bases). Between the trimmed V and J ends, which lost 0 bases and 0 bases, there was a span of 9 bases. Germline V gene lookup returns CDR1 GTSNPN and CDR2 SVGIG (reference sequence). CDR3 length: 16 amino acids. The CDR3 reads CAWSVRVSSGANVLTF. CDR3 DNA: TGTGCCTGGAGTGTCAGGGTCAGCTCTGGGGCCAACGTCCTGACTTTC.

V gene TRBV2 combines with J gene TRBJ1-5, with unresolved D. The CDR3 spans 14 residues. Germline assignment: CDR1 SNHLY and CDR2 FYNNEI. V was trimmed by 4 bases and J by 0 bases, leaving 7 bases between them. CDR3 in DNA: TGTGCCAGCAGTGGACGGGGTAGCAATCAGCCCCAGCATTTT. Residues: CASSGRGSNQPQHF.

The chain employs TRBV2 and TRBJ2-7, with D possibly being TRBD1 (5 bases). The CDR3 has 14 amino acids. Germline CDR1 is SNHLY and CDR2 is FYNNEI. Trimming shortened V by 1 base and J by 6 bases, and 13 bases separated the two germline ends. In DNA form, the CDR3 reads TGTGCCAGCAGTGAAGTAGGCCAGGGTGGCGAGCAGTACTTC. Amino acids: CASSEVGQGGEQYF.

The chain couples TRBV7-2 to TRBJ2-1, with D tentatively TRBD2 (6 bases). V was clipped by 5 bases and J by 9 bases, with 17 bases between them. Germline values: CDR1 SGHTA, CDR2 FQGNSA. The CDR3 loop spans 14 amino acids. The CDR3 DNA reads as TGTGCCAGCAGCCGGAGTCAGGCCGGGGGTGAGCAGTTCTTC. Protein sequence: CASSRSQAGGEQFF.